This TCR beta chain was profiled in a study of cytotoxic CD8 clonotypes in ibrutinib-treated CLL. Germline-derived CDR1 and CDR2 are MGHDK and SYGVNS. V was trimmed by 5 bases and J by 4 bases, leaving 21 bases between them. This CDR3 contains 16 residues. Using immunoSEQ multiplex PCR, the repertoire was profiled, and TCRdb retains in-frame clones only, with some absent. Of 250,000 to 350,000 clones detected, more than 70% appear once; the ten largest clones hold approximately 5.1%. This receptor was identified in a human donor with chronic lymphocytic leukemia. This chain connects TRBV25-1 to TRBJ2-7; possibly TRBD2 for D (6 bases). Sequenced here: PBMCs, sampled at disease progression, from a patient treated with ibrutinib. CDR3 DNA sequence: TGTGCCAGCAGTCTTGGTGCGGTGGTGGGAGGATACGAGCAGTACTTC. Amino acids: CASSLGAVVGGYEQYF.